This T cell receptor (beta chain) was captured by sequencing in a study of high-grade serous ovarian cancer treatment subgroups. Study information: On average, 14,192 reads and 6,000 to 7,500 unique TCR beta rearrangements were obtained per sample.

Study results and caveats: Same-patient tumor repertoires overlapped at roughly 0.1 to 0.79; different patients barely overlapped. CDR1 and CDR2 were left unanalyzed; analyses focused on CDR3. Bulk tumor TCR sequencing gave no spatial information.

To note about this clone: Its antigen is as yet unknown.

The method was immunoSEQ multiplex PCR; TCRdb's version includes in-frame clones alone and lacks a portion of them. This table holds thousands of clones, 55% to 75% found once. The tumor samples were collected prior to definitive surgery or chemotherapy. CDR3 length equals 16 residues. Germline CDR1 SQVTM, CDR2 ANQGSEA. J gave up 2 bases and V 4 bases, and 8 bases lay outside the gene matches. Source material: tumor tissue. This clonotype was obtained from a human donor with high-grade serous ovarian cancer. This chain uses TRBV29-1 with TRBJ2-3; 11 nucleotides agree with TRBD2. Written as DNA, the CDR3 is TGCAGCGTTGGGCCCGGGACTAGCGGAATCACAGATACGCAGTATTTT. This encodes CSVGPGTSGITDTQYF.